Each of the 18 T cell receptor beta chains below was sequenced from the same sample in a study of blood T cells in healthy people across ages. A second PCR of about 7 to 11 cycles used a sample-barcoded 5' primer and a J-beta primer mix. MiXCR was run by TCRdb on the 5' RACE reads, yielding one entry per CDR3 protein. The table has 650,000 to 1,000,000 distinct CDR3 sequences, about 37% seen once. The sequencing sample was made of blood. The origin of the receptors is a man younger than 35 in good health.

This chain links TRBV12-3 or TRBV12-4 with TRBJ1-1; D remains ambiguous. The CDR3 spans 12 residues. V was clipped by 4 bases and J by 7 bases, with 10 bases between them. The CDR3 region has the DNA TGTGCCAGCAGTTGGCTGATGAGTGAAGCTTTCTTT. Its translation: CASSWLMSEAFF.

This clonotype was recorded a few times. The CDR3 spells CASSPQSLNPINEQYF. The CDR3, as DNA: TGCGCCAGCAGCCCTCAGTCACTCAATCCGATCAATGAGCAGTACTTC. The chain is built from TRBV4-3 and TRBJ2-5, with no clear D. The CDR3 covers 16 residues. Per germline, CDR1 LGHNA and CDR2 YSLEER. V lost 4 bases to trimming and J lost 11 bases, with 26 bases between them.

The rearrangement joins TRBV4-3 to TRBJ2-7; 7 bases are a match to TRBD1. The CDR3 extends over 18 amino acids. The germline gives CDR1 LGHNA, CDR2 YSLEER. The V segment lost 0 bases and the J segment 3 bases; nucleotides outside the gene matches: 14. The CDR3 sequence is CASSQEKGLGQGDYEQYF. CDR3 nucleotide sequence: TGCGCCAGCAGCCAAGAAAAGGGTTTGGGGCAGGGGGACTACGAGCAGTACTTC.

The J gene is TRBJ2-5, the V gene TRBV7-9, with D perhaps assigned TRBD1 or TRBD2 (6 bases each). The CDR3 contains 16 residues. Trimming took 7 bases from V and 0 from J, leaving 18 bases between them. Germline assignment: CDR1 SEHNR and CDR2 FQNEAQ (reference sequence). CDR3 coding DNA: TGTGCCAGCACCAGAAAGGGGGGAGAGTACCAAGAGACCCAGTACTTC. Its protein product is CASTRKGGEYQETQYF.

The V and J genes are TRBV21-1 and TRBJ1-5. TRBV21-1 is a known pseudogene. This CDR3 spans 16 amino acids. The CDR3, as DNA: TGTGCCAGCAGCAAAGTTCGCAGAAATAGCAATCAGCCCCAGCATTTT. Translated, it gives CASSKVRRNSNQPQHF.

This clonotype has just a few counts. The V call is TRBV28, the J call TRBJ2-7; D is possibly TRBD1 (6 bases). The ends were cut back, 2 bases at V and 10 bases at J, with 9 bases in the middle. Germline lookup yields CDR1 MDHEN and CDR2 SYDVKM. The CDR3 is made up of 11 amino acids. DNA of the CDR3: TGTGCCAGCAGTTTAGGACAGAACCAGTACTTC. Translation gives CASSLGQNQYF.

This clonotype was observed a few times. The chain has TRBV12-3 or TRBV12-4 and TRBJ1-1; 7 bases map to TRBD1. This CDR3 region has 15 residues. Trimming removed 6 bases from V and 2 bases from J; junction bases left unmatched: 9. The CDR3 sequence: CASSFRTGRNTEAFF. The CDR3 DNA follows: TGTGCCAGCAGCTTTCGGACAGGACGAAACACTGAAGCTTTCTTT.

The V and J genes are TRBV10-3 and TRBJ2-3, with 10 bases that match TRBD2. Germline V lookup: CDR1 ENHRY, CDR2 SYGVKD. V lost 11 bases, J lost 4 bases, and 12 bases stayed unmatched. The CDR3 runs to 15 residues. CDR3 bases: TGTGCCGTCTTAGCGGGGGGCTCTCCGGCAGATACGCAGTATTTT. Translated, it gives CAVLAGGSPADTQYF.

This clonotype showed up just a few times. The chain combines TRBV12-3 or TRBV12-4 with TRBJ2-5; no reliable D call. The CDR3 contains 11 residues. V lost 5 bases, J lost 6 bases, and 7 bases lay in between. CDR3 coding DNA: TGTGCCAGCAGTGCAGCAAAGACCCAGTACTTC. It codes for CASSAAKTQYF.

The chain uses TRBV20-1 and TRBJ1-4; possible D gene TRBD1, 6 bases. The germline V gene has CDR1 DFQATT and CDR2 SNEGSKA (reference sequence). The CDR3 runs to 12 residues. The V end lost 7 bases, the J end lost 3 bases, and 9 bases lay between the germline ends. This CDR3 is CSVGQSNEKLFF. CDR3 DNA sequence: TGCAGTGTAGGACAGTCTAATGAAAAACTGTTTTTT.

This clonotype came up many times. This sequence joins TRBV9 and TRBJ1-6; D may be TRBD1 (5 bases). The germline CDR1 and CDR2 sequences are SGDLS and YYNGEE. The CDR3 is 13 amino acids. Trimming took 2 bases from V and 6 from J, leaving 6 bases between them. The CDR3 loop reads CASSVGTNSPLHF. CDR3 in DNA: TGTGCCAGCAGCGTGGGGACTAATTCACCCCTCCACTTT.

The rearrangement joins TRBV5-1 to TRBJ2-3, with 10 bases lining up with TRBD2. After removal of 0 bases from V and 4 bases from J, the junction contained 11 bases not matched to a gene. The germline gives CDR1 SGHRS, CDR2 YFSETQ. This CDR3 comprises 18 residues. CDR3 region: CASSLERVLAGFADTQYF. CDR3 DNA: TGCGCCAGCAGCTTGGAGAGGGTACTAGCGGGGTTCGCAGATACGCAGTATTTT.

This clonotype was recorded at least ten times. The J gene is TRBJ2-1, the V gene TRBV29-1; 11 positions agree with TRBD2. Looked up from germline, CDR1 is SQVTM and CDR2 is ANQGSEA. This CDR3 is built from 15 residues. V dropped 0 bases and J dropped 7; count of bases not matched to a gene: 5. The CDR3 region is CSVEDLPSGGNEQFF. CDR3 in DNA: TGCAGCGTTGAAGATCTCCCTAGCGGGGGGAATGAGCAGTTCTTC.

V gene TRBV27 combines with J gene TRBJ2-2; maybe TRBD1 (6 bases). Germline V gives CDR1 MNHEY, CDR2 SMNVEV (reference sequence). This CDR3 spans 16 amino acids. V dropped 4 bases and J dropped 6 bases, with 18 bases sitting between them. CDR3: CASSSFSQGNAGELFF. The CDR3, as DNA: TGTGCCAGCAGTTCGTTCTCACAGGGTAATGCCGGGGAGCTGTTTTTT.

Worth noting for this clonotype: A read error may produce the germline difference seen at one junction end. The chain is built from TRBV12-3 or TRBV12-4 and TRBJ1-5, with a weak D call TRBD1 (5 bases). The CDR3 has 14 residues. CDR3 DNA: TGTGCCAGCAGTCTAGGATGGGGCAATCACCCCCAGCATTTT. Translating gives CASSLGWGNHPQHF.

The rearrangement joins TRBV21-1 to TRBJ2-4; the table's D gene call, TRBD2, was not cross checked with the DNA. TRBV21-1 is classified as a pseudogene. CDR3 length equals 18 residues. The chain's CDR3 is CASSKSNPAGVAKNIQYF. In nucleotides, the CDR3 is TGTGCCAGCAGCAAATCAAACCCAGCGGGGGTAGCCAAAAACATTCAGTACTTC.

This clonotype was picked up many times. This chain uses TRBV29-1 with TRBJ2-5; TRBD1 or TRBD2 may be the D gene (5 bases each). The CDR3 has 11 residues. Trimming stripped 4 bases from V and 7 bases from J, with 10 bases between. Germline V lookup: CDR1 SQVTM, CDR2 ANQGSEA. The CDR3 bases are TGCAGCGTTGGAGGGGACGGGACCCAGTACTTC. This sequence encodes CSVGGDGTQYF.

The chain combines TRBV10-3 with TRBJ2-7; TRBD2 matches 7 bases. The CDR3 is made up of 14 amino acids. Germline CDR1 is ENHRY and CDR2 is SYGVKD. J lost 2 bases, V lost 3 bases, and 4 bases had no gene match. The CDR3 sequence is CAISDQRGPYEQYF. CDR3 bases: TGTGCCATCAGTGACCAGCGGGGTCCCTACGAGCAGTACTTC.